This T cell receptor beta chain comes out of a study of blood T cell repertoires in COVID-19. Study context: COVID-19 samples, acute and convalescent, were from the United States, Italy and Spain.

The germline V gene has CDR1 MDHEN and CDR2 SYDVKM. The V end was cut by 7 bases, the J end by 10 bases, with 19 bases between. This CDR3 region has 14 residues. In the original analysis: Using reference gene primer amplification, nucleated cell counts were estimated. Sequenced by immunoSEQ multiplex PCR; TCRdb stores in-frame clones only, minus some. The V and J calls and clone size were taken over from that table, and D and trimming were inferred from the DNA. The sample holds roughly 300,000 clones; around 80% are singletons and the top ten take roughly 1.1%. V is TRBV28 and J is TRBJ1-4, with D maybe TRBD1 (5 bases). This TCR was sampled from a woman aged 45-65 years with acute or convalescent COVID-19. Sequenced material: peripheral blood. CDR3 coding DNA: TGTGCCAGCACCACCGGGGGGATCCCAGGAAAACTGTTTTTT. Protein: CASTTGGIPGKLFF.